This T cell receptor (beta chain) was profiled in a study of blood T cell repertoires in COVID-19. Trimming removed 4 bases from V and 4 bases from J, with 17 bases in between. The CDR3 totals 16 residues. Germline V lookup: CDR1 LNHDA, CDR2 SQIVND (reference sequence). Assay used: immunoSEQ multiplex PCR; TCRdb lists only in-frame clones, some missing. The repertoire holds about 270,000 clones, with roughly 93% as singletons. Residents of about two dozen US areas, aged roughly 18 to 89 years, made up the participants. Each participant's cohort was designated according to participant-reported clinical history.

This sequence originates from a woman between 40 and 50 years old with acute COVID-19. The sample consisted of PBMCs or T cells enriched from blood (not recorded which). This rearrangement joins TRBV19 to TRBJ2-1; D possibly corresponds to TRBD2 (7 bases). The CDR3: CASSSPSGGGYNEQFF. The CDR3 bases are TGTGCCAGTAGTAGCCCCTCGGGGGGCGGTTACAATGAGCAGTTCTTC.